The clone carrying this TCR beta chain was observed at least ten times. No antigen is known for it. The CDR3 covers 14 residues. V was shortened by 0 bases and J by 8 bases, with 9 bases between the two germline ends. Germline V gene sequence: CDR1 SGHRS, CDR2 YFSETQ. The record originates from a study of neurological immune-mediated disorders. General observations from the study: One related-CDR3 cluster, found by phylogenetic grouping, held repertoires of 18 of 34 multiple sclerosis patients and is a possible signature.

TCRdb passed the 5' RACE reads through MiXCR, listing each CDR3 protein once. The sample contains approximately 65,000 distinct CDR3 sequences, about 5% of which appear only once. This TCR came from a human donor with multiple sclerosis. The donor label of this sample is uncertain. This chain joins TRBV5-1 and TRBJ1-6; D uncertain. Specimen: PBMCs. Written as DNA, the CDR3 is TGCGCCAGCAGCTTGGACTCCCCATATTCACCCCTCCACTTT. Protein product: CASSLDSPYSPLHF.